This TCR beta chain was profiled in a study of shared clonotypes between healthy human individuals. Overall study findings and caveats: Inspection by rarefaction showed sorted-subset sequencing to be incomplete despite large depth. Clonotype sharing across a few donors was observed for around 4.5% of naive CD4 clonotypes.

As handled by the study authors: ImmunoSEQ output held junction-only sequences without quality scores, so filtering differed. Using immunoSEQ multiplex PCR, the repertoire was profiled, and TCRdb retains in-frame clones only, with some absent. V and J calls plus clone size are reproduced from that table; the DNA served to infer D and trimming. The table includes roughly 2.5 million clones, around 94% detected once. The germline gives CDR1 PRHDT, CDR2 FYEKMQ (reference sequence). The CDR3 spans 17 residues. V gave up 5 bases and J gave up 0 bases; unmatched junction bases: 7. This clone has just one count. No antigen is known for it.

The receptor comes from a man between 18 and 35 years old in good health. Sequencing used naive CD4+ T cells sorted from blood. Sample subset: CD45RA+ positively selected. The chain joins TRBV13 to TRBJ1-6; TRBD1 matches at 7 bases. The chain's CDR3 is CASSLTGKSSYNSPLHF. In nucleotides, the CDR3 is TGTGCCAGCAGCCTGACAGGGAAGAGCTCCTATAATTCACCCCTCCACTTT.